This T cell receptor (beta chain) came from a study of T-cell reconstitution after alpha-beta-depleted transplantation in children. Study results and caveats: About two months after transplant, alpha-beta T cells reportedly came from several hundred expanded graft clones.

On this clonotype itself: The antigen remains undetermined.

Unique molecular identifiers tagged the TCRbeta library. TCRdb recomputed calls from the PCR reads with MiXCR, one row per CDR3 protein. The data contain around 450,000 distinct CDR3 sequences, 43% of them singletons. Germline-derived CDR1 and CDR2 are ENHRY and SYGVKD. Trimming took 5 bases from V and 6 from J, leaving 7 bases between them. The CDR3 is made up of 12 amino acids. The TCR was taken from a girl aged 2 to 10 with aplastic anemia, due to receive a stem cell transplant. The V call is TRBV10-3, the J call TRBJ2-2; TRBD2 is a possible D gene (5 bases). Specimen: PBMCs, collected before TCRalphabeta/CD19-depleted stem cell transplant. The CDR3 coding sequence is TGTGCCATCAGTAGCGGCCCCGGGGAGCTGTTTTTT. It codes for CAISSGPGELFF.